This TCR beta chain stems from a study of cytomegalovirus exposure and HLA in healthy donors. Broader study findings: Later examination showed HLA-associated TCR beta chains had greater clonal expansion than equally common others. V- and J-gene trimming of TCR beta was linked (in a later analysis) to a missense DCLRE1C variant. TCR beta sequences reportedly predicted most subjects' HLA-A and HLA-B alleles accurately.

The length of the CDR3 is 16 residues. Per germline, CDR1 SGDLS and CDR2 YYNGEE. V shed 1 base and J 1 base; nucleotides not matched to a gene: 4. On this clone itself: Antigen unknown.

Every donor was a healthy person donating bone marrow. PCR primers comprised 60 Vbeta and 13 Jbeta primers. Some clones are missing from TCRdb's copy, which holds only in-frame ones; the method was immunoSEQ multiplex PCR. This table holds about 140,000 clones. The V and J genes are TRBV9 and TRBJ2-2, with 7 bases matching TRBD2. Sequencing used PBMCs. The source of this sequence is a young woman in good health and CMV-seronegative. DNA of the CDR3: TGTGCCAGCAGCGTAACCCAGCGGGGGAACACCGGGGAGCTGTTTTTT. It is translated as CASSVTQRGNTGELFF.